This T cell receptor (beta chain) originates from a study of T cell repertoires in cytomegalovirus infection. Looking at the study overall: Signatures in public TCR beta sequences pointed to both CMV infection and matching HLA type. The study, taken as a whole, reports: Dominating the ex vivo response were TCR beta clonotypes that were CMV-specific and HLA-C-restricted.

Each CDR3 protein is one row after TCRdb ran MiXCR on the reads. The table includes about 450,000 distinct CDR3 sequences, roughly 30% detected once. With respect to this clonotype: Antigen specificity is unknown.

Sequencing was performed on PBMCs. This clonotype was sampled from a human donor in good health (CMV status not recorded). Some clones in this sample may be carry-over from other donors' samples.

CDR3 sequence reads: CASSKMTSIYEQYF. The DNA for the CDR3 is TGTGCCAGCAGTAAAATGACTAGTATTTACGAGCAGTACTTC. This chain uses TRBV27 with TRBJ2-7; TRBD2 is a possible D gene (6 bases). The CDR3 spans 14 residues. Germline lookup yields CDR1 MNHEY and CDR2 SMNVEV (reference sequence). The ends were cut back, 5 bases at V and 4 bases at J, with 15 bases in the middle.